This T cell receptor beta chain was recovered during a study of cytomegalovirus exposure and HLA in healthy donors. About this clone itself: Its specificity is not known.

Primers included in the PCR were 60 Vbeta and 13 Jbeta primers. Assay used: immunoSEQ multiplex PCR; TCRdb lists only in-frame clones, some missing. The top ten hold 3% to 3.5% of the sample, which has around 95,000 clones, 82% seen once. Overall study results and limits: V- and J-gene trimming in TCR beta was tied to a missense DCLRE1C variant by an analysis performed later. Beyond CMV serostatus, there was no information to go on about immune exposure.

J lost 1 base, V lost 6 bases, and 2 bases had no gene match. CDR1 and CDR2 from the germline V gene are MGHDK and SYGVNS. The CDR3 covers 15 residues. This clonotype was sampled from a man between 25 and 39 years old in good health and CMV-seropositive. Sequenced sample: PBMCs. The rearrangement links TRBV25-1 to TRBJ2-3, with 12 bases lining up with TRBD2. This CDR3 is CASSRLAGGTDTQYF. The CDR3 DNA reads TGTGCCAGCAGCCGACTAGCGGGAGGCACAGATACGCAGTATTTT. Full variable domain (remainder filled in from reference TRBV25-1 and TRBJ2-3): EADIYQTPRYLVIGTGKKITLECSQTMGHDKMYWYQQDPGMELHLIHYSYGVNSTEKGDLSSESTVSRIRTEHFPLTLESARPSHTSQYLCASSRLAGGTDTQYFGPGTRLTVL.